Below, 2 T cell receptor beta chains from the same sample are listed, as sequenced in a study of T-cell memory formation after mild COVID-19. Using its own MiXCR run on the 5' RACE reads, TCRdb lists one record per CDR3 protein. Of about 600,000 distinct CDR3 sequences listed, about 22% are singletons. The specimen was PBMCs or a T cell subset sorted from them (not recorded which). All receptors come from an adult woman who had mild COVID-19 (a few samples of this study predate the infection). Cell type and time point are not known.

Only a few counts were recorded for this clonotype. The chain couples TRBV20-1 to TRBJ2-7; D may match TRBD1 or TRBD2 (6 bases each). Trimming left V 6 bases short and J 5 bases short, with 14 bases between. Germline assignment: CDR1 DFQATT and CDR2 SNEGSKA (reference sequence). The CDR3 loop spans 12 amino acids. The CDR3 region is CSADLRGDEQYF. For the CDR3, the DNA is TGCAGTGCGGACCTGAGGGGGGACGAGCAGTACTTC.

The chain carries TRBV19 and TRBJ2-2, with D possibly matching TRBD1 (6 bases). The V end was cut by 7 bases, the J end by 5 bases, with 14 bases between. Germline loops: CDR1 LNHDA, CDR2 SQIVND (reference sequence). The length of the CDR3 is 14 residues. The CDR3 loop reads CASTPGTITGELFF. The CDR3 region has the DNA TGTGCCAGTACCCCCGGGACAATAACCGGGGAGCTGTTTTTT.